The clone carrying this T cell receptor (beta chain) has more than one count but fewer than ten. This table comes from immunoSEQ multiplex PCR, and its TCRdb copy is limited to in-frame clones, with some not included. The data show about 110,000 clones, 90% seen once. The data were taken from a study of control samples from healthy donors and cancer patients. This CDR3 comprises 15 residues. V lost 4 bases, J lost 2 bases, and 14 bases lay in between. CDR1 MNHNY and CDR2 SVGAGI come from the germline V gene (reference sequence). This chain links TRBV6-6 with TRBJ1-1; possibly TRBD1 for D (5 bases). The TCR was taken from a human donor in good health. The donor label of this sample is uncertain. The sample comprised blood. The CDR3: CASSSEQGLNTEAFF. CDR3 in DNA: TGTGCCAGCAGTTCAGAGCAGGGTCTTAACACTGAAGCTTTCTTT.